This entry describes one TCR beta chain. This clonotype came up a few times. No antigen is known for it. Base-call qualities are not available, and no considerably larger clone is one nucleotide away. The source of the sample is a study of blood T cells in healthy people across ages (dated by TCRdb to the mid-2010s). About the full investigation: Template switching captured roughly one uniquely barcoded TCR beta cDNA molecule per two T cells in model experiments. To avoid experimental bias, donors of different ages were distributed randomly across sequencing lanes. Age-related changes in TCR beta repertoire diversity were measured in the study by deep sequencing normalized with unique cDNA molecular identifiers. Four age groups were formed from the donors: young (average approximately 15 years), middle-aged (around 37), aged (around 68) and long-lived (approximately 80). Two additional independent replicas of 1 million unique cDNA reads from the same blood draw were analyzed for two donors (one aged 18 to 30 and one aged 80 or older).

The roughly 38 donors, aged about 6 to 95 years, were systemically healthy Caucasian individuals from Russia. Around 10 milliliters of peripheral blood were collected from each donor into EDTA-treated Vacutainer tubes. PBMCs were isolated by Ficoll-Paque density-gradient centrifugation, with at least 7 million obtained per sample. Total RNA was extracted from PBMCs with Trizol reagent, with at least 6 micrograms obtained per sample. For every donor, an aliquot of PBMCs went through flow cytometry to measure the percentages of naive CD45RAhigh/CD27high T cells. From the cysteine through the phenylalanine, the CDR3 covers 12 amino acids. This entry keeps only the CDR3 DNA: 36 bases, framed from base 1. Trimming costs V 2 bases and J 8 bases, and their ends lie 6 bases apart. CDR1 and CDR2 were assigned from the germline V gene (reference sequence) as LNHNV and YYDKDF. General study outcomes and caveats: Bulk unsorted PBMC profiling prevented conclusive comparison of naive and antigen-experienced compartments. Compared with the aged group, more naive CD4+ T cells, fewer expanded clones and increased TCR diversity were shown by the long-lived group, suggesting age selection. Estimates of total diversity based on one million sequenced T cells were considered lower bounds and underestimates. Observed TCR beta diversity correlated strongly with the percentage of naive T cells measured by flow cytometry. The CMV infection status of donors was not known, potentially confounding age-related changes in expanded clonotypes. Observed TCR beta diversity per million T cells fell roughly linearly with age, and a significant reduction was already apparent by age roughly 41.

Library preparation was by 5' RACE. The data were produced on an Illumina HiSeq 2500. A second PCR of about 7 to 12 cycles was run with a J-beta primer mix and a sample-barcoded 5' primer. A template-switch 5' adaptor carrying 12 random nucleotides introduced a unique molecular identifier onto each TCR beta cDNA molecule. Each sample yielded at least 3 million CDR3-containing paired-end reads. The Mint cDNA synthesis kit, primed by a TRBC-specific oligonucleotide, was used to synthesize first-strand cDNA from all RNA. All cDNA was treated with uracil-DNA glycosylase and then went through a first 18-cycle PCR with the universal primers M1SS and BC2_uni_R. On the authors' methods: For normalization, 1 million high-quality reads, each with a distinct molecular identifier, were randomly selected from each sample. Reads sharing molecular identifiers were discarded rather than binned into consensus sequences. MiTCR, run with a Q25 quality threshold and the strictest error-elimination algorithm, handled CDR3 identification, clonotype clustering and error correction. A nonparametric unseen species model with Euler transformation was used to estimate lower-bound total TCR beta diversity. The raw public reads went through TCRdb reprocessing: fastp at Q25, MiXCR clone calling, in-frame beta chains kept. Every CDR3 protein is listed once, alongside the most common genes and DNA of its rows. These V and J calls originate from TCRdb's pipeline instead of the authors' own analysis. In all, the sample holds around 1,700,000 distinct CDR3 sequences, and under 30% of those were seen once. The ten largest clones add up to 7.7% of the sample.

This receptor was taken from a woman aged 25 to 45 in good health. The receptor chain draws on TRBV15 and TRBJ1-4; no D segment can be confidently identified. The source material was blood. The CDR3 amino acid sequence is: CATSRFAEKLFF. The DNA reads TGTGCCACCAGCAGATTTGCCGAAAAACTGTTTTTT.